One sample yielded the 28 T cell receptor beta chains listed below, sequenced in a study of blood T cells in healthy people across ages. A second PCR of about 6 to 12 cycles used a sample-barcoded 5' primer and a J-beta primer mix. TCRdb independently ran MiXCR on the 5' RACE reads; one entry per CDR3 protein. The sample records about 590,000 distinct CDR3 sequences, about 30% being singletons. Material: blood. The receptors originated from a woman of 80 years or more in good health.

Many counts were recorded for this clonotype. The V gene is TRBV10-3, the J gene TRBJ1-2, with a weak D call TRBD1 (6 bases). Trimming cost V 9 bases and J 2 bases, with 10 bases left between them. Per germline, CDR1 ENHRY and CDR2 SYGVKD. This CDR3 comprises 12 residues. The CDR3 protein is CAIYDRNYGYTF. The CDR3 DNA reads as TGTGCCATTTACGACAGGAACTATGGCTACACCTTC.

This clonotype occurred many times. A much larger clone lies a single base off, so this may be a read error. The chain recombines TRBV4-2 with TRBJ2-1; TRBD1 aligns across 8 bases. The end of the DNA is better explained by TRBJ2-7, so the J call may be wrong. Germline loops: CDR1 LGHNA, CDR2 YNFKEQ. This CDR3 contains 15 residues. CDR3 protein: CASSNRDRPYNEQYF. CDR3 DNA: TGTGCCAGCAGCAACCGGGACAGGCCCTACAATGAGCAGTACTTC.

The chain joins TRBV9 to TRBJ2-4; D remains ambiguous. Germline values: CDR1 SGDLS, CDR2 YYNGEE. The germline V and J ends were trimmed by 0 bases and 0 bases, with 10 bases remaining between them. This CDR3 has 16 residues. The CDR3 coding sequence is TGTGCCAGCAGCGTAGCCGCGTGGCTAGCCAAAAACATTCAGTACTTC. Translating gives CASSVAAWLAKNIQYF. The variable domain in full, completed from reference TRBV9 and TRBJ2-4, reads DSGVTQTPKHLITATGQRVTLRCSPRSGDLSVYWYQQSLDQGLQFLIQYYNGEERAKGNILERFSAQQFPDLHSELNLSSLELGDSALYFCASSVAAWLAKNIQYFGAGTRLSVL.

A word on this clonotype: A much larger clone lies a single base off, so this may be a read error. This chain joins TRBV20-1 and TRBJ2-5; TRBD1 matches 12 bases. CDR3 length: 18 residues. V shed 1 base, J shed 11 bases, and the junction held 20 bases outside the gene matches. Germline loops: CDR1 DFQATT, CDR2 SNEGSKA (reference sequence). The CDR3 sequence is CSARGTTGTGGVRNEQYF. The CDR3 bases are TGCAGTGCTAGAGGGACCACCGGGACAGGGGGCGTGAGGAATGAGCAGTACTTC.

This clonotype was recorded many times. The chain carries TRBV5-1 and TRBJ2-1; D is perhaps TRBD2 (5 bases). V was shortened by 0 bases and J by 4 bases, with 11 bases between the two germline ends. The CDR3 covers 15 residues. The V gene's germline CDR1 is SGHRS and CDR2 YFSETQ. For the CDR3, the DNA is TGCGCCAGCAGCTTGGTCGCGGAGGTATACAATGAGCAGTTCTTC. As protein: CASSLVAEVYNEQFF.

This clonotype appeared a few times. CDR3 loop: CASSSDPGSHYGYTF. As DNA, the CDR3 is TGTGCCAGCAGTTCCGACCCAGGGTCTCACTATGGCTACACCTTC. The chain links TRBV6-5 to TRBJ1-2; possibly TRBD1 for D (5 bases). Trimming left V 4 bases short and J 3 bases short, with 15 bases between. The CDR3 consists of 15 residues. Germline assignment: CDR1 MNHEY and CDR2 SVGAGI.

The V and J genes are TRBV20-1 and TRBJ2-1, with D maybe TRBD2 (6 bases). The DNA end lines up better with TRBJ2-7; the J call may be wrong. Germline lookup yields CDR1 DFQATT and CDR2 SNEGSKA (reference sequence). This CDR3 has 12 amino acids. The CDR3 DNA reads as TGCATAGCCCCGGGGGTTATCGGGGAGCAGTACTTC. Translating gives CIAPGVIGEQYF.

The sample holds many counts of this clonotype. The V and J genes are TRBV7-2 and TRBJ2-1; 10 bases align to TRBD2. The V gene's germline CDR1 is SGHTA and CDR2 FQGNSA. The J segment lost 4 bases and the V segment lost 7 bases, leaving 10 bases of the junction unmatched. The length of the CDR3 is 16 residues. The CDR3 loop is CASTQLAGLGYNEQFF. In nucleotides, the CDR3 is TGTGCCAGCACCCAACTAGCGGGGTTGGGATACAATGAGCAGTTCTTC.

Points on this clonotype: A much larger clonotype is one base distant, so this may be a read error. This chain connects TRBV4-2 to TRBJ2-7; TRBD2 matches at 7 bases. V lost 0 bases to trimming and J lost 7 bases; unmatched junction nucleotides: 12. CDR1 is LGHNA, CDR2 YNFKEQ, per germline. This CDR3 has 16 amino acids. In DNA form, the CDR3 reads TGTGCCAGCAGCCAAGATTGGGGGGGGTCCTACAATGAGCAGTACTTC. Amino acids: CASSQDWGGSYNEQYF.

Points on this clonotype: This may arise from a read error, as a much more abundant clone is one base away. The chain couples TRBV5-4 to TRBJ2-7; 9 bases are a match to TRBD1. The CDR3 runs to 15 residues. The germline V gene has CDR1 SGHNT and CDR2 YYREEE (reference sequence). The chain's CDR3 is CARSLAGTGRNEQYF. In DNA form, the CDR3 reads TGTGCCCGCAGCTTGGCCGGGACAGGGAGGAACGAGCAGTACTTC.

This clonotype was detected many times. The chain couples TRBV7-9 to TRBJ1-5; no reliable D call. Per germline, CDR1 SEHNR and CDR2 FQNEAQ (reference sequence). Trimming stripped 4 bases from V and 6 bases from J, with 10 bases between. The length of the CDR3 is 13 residues. CDR3 bases: TGTGCCAGCAGCTATATGGTCTCTCAGCCCCAGCATTTT. It translates to CASSYMVSQPQHF.

In its sample, this clonotype was seen many times. The rearrangement joins TRBV20-1 to TRBJ2-3; possibly TRBD2 for D (5 bases). Trimming removed 6 bases from V and 0 bases from J, with 13 bases in between. Per germline, CDR1 DFQATT and CDR2 SNEGSKA (reference sequence). CDR3 length: 14 amino acids. The CDR3: CSAGVGTSTDTQYF. CDR3 bases: TGCAGTGCCGGGGTAGGAACTAGCACAGATACGCAGTATTTT.

This clonotype was observed at least ten times. The chain links TRBV4-2 to TRBJ2-6; D is perhaps TRBD1 or TRBD2 (6 bases each). Trimming pared 1 base from V and 4 bases from J, leaving 20 bases between. CDR3 length equals 19 residues. CDR1 is LGHNA and CDR2 is YNFKEQ in the germline V gene. Here the CDR3 DNA reads TGTGCCAGCAGCCAAGGTCTGGGCCAGGGGAGGTCAGGGGCCAACGTCCTGACTTTC. Its translation: CASSQGLGQGRSGANVLTF.

This sequence joins TRBV9 and TRBJ2-3; perhaps TRBD1 as D (6 bases). The CDR3 is made up of 15 amino acids. Germline V lookup: CDR1 SGDLS, CDR2 YYNGEE. V dropped 0 bases and J dropped 4 bases, with 12 bases sitting between them. CDR3 loop: CASSVESRGSDTQYF. In DNA, the CDR3 is TGTGCCAGCAGCGTAGAGTCTAGGGGGTCAGATACGCAGTATTTT.

In the case of this clonotype: An end of the junction differs from the germline gene, which may be a read error. This chain connects TRBV20-1 to TRBJ2-3, with a possible D match to TRBD2 (5 bases). CDR1 and CDR2 (germline): DFQATT, SNEGSKA (reference sequence). The CDR3 consists of 15 residues. CDR3 in DNA: TGCGGTGCCTCCCTTGGAGATGGGAGCACGGATACGCAGTATTTT. Protein sequence: CGASLGDGSTDTQYF.

This clonotype appeared many times. This CDR3 reads CASSYSSHLNSPLHF. The DNA for the CDR3 is TGTGCCAGCAGTTACTCGTCCCACCTCAATTCACCCCTCCACTTT. The chain uses TRBV6-5 and TRBJ1-6; no firm D call. This CDR3 contains 15 residues. The germline V gene has CDR1 MNHEY and CDR2 SVGAGI. V lost 0 bases, J lost 7 bases, and 10 bases lay in between.

This clonotype turned up a few times. The J gene is TRBJ2-1, the V gene TRBV20-1, with no clear D. The J call may not be correct, given that the DNA end is closer to TRBJ2-7. From germline, CDR1 is DFQATT and CDR2 SNEGSKA (reference sequence). The CDR3 is 14 amino acids. CDR3 in amino acids: CSAPRLSSYNEQYF. The CDR3 region has the DNA TGCAGTGCCCCGAGGCTGAGCTCCTACAATGAGCAGTACTTC.

The chain has TRBV5-3 and TRBJ1-1, with D perhaps TRBD1 (5 bases). TRBV5-3 is reported as an ORF; its role is uncertain. This CDR3 is 14 amino acids long. V lost 2 bases, J lost 1 base, and 9 bases lay in between. The CDR3 DNA sequence: TGTGCCAGAAGCTTACAGGAAAAGAACACTGAAGCTTTCTTT. It yields the protein CARSLQEKNTEAFF.

The chain joins TRBV5-1 to TRBJ2-2; no definite D call. The germline gives CDR1 SGHRS, CDR2 YFSETQ. The CDR3 has 13 amino acids. V shed 2 bases and J shed 5 bases, with 7 bases lying between them. The CDR3 DNA reads TGCGCCAGCAGCTTTAGGGTTACCGGGGAGCTGTTTTTT. This encodes CASSFRVTGELFF.

The chain combines TRBV20-1 with TRBJ2-1; TRBD2 might be the D (5 bases). The CDR3 is 14 amino acids. Trimming cost V 1 base and J 12 bases, with 19 bases left between them. In germline, CDR1 is DFQATT, CDR2 SNEGSKA (reference sequence). The CDR3 nucleotides read TGCAGTGCTAGAGCCGGGGTTGGGATTGATGGGCAGTTCTTC. It translates to CSARAGVGIDGQFF.

The J gene is TRBJ1-1, the V gene TRBV5-5, with 9 bases matching TRBD1. The germline V gene has CDR1 SGHKS and CDR2 YYEKEE (reference sequence). Losses at the gene ends were 7 bases for V and 6 bases for J; bases not matched to a gene: 16. The CDR3 has 16 amino acids. DNA for the CDR3: TGTGCCAGCTTTCTGAGTCCCGGACAGGGGAAGTCTGAAGCTTTCTTT. This codes for CASFLSPGQGKSEAFF.

This sequence joins TRBV7-9 and TRBJ2-4, with D perhaps TRBD1 (5 bases). The J call may be mistaken, given a closer DNA end match to TRBJ2-7. Germline CDR1 is SEHNR and CDR2 is FQNEAQ (reference sequence). The CDR3 spans 14 residues. CDR3 residues: CASSLVSGLAEQYF. As DNA, the CDR3 is TGTGCCAGCAGCTTAGTCTCAGGGCTTGCCGAGCAGTACTTC.

This clonotype was counted only a few times. Given a much more abundant clone one base away, this may be a read error. The V gene is TRBV20-1, the J gene TRBJ2-5, with 7 bases matching TRBD1. The CDR3 loop spans 15 amino acids. Germline V gene sequence: CDR1 DFQATT, CDR2 SNEGSKA (reference sequence). With 0 bases clipped from V and 2 bases from J, the junction kept 6 bases outside the gene matches. In DNA form, the CDR3 reads TGCAGTGCTAGAGATCGCGCGACAGGGCAAGAGACCCAGTACTTC. Its translation is CSARDRATGQETQYF.

Worth noting for this clonotype: Possible read error: a much larger clone is one base away. V gene TRBV5-1 combines with J gene TRBJ1-1, with D uncertain. In germline, CDR1 is SGHRS, CDR2 YFSETQ. This CDR3 contains 14 residues. Here the CDR3 DNA reads TGCGCCAGCAACTTGGGCCCCCTCCATGGTGAAGCTTTCTTT. Its protein is CASNLGPLHGEAFF. Filled out from reference TRBV5-1 and TRBJ1-1, the complete variable domain reads KAGVTQTPRYLIKTRGQQVTLSCSPISGHRSVSWYQQTPGQGLQFLFEYFSETQRNKGNFPGRFSGRQFSNSRSEMNVSTLELGDSALYLCASNLGPLHGEAFFGQGTRLTVV.

There are many counts of this clonotype. The chain couples TRBV4-3 to TRBJ2-1, with unresolved D. Germline CDR1 LGHNA, CDR2 YSLEER. V was pared by 0 bases and J by 4 bases, with 10 bases between. The CDR3 is 15 amino acids. The CDR3: CASSQDRVGYNEQFF. For the CDR3, the DNA is TGCGCCAGCAGCCAAGACCGGGTCGGATACAATGAGCAGTTCTTC.

The V call is TRBV6-5, the J call TRBJ1-1, with D perhaps TRBD1 (5 bases). This CDR3 spans 18 amino acids. Trimming stripped 2 bases from V and 0 bases from J, with 19 bases between. Germline V gene data show CDR1 as MNHEY and CDR2 as SVGAGI. CDR3 sequence reads: CASSYVGEHLSMNTEAFF. The CDR3 DNA reads TGTGCCAGCAGTTACGTGGGGGAACACCTTTCGATGAACACTGAAGCTTTCTTT.

In its sample, this clonotype was seen many times. This sequence joins TRBV27 and TRBJ2-3; 9 nucleotides match TRBD1. Looked up from germline, CDR1 is MNHEY and CDR2 is SMNVEV (reference sequence). The ends lost 5 bases at V and 1 base at J; junction bases unmatched: 7. The CDR3 is 16 residues long. The CDR3, as DNA: TGTGCCAGCAGTACCCTCGACAGGGGGGGCACAGATACGCAGTATTTT. This translates into CASSTLDRGGTDTQYF.

V and J are TRBV4-2 and TRBJ1-2, with 12 bases identical to TRBD1. CDR3 length: 17 amino acids. Unmatched junction bases numbered 8, after V lost 2 bases and J lost 4 bases. CDR1 is LGHNA and CDR2 is YNFKEQ in the germline V gene. CDR3 DNA: TGTGCCAGCAGCCAAACGGGGACAGGGGGCTTCGCCTATGGCTACACCTTC. Residues: CASSQTGTGGFAYGYTF.